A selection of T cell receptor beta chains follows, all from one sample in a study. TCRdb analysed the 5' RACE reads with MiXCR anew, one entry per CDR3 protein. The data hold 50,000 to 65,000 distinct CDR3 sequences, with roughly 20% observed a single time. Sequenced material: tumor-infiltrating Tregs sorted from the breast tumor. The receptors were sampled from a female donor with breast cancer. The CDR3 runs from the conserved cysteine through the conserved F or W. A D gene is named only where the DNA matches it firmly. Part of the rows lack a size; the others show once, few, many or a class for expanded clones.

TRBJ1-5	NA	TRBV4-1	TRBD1	CASSPPGTGGEQPQHF	TGCGCCAGCAGCCCCCCCGGGACAGGGGGGGAACAGCCCCAGCATTTT
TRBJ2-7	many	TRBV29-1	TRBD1	CSVDLRTGFYEQYF	TGCAGCGTTGATCTCCGGACAGGCTTCTACGAGCAGTACTTC
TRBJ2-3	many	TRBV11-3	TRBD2	CASSPSGGHTDTQYF	TGTGCCAGCAGCCCTAGCGGGGGCCACACAGATACGCAGTATTTT
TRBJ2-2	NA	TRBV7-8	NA	CASSVRLGPETGELFF	TGTGCCAGCAGCGTGAGACTGGGGCCGGAAACCGGGGAGCTGTTTTTT
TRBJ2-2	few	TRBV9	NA	CASGLATGELFF	TGTGCCAGCGGCCTAGCGACCGGGGAGCTGTTTTTT
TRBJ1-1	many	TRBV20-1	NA	CSARGHGQTVNTEAFF	TGCAGTGCTAGAGGCCACGGCCAAACGGTGAACACTGAAGCTTTCTTT
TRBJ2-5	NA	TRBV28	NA	CASSLTREEGGQETQYF	TGTGCCAGCAGTCTAACCCGCGAAGAGGGTGGCCAAGAGACCCAGTACTTC
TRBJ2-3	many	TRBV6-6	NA	CASTSPGVDTQYF	TGTGCCAGCACTTCCCCAGGGGTAGATACGCAGTATTTT
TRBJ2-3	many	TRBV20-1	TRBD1	CSGNTDRGTDTQYF	TGCAGTGGCAATACCGACAGGGGAACAGATACGCAGTATTTT
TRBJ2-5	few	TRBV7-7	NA	CASSLGVGETQYF	TGTGCTAGCAGCTTAGGCGTAGGGGAGACCCAGTACTTC
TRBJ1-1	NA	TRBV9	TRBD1	CASSPWTGGGNTEAFF	TGTGCCAGCAGCCCATGGACAGGGGGGGGGAACACTGAAGCTTTCTTT
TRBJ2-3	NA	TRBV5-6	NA	CASSPPGVRTDTQYF	TGTGCCAGCAGCCCCCCAGGGGTACGCACAGATACGCAGTATTTT
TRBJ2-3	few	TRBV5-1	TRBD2	CASSLLSGRSTDTQYF	TGCGCCAGCAGCTTGTTAAGCGGGAGGAGCACAGATACGCAGTATTTT
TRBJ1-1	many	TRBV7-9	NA	CASSLSGDTEAFF	TGTGCCAGCAGCTTATCAGGCGACACTGAAGCTTTCTTT
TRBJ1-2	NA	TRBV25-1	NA	CASSERGVGYTF	TGTGCCAGCAGTGAGCGGGGTGTGGGCTACACCTTC
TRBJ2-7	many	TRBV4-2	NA	CASGAAGEQYF	TGTGCCAGCGGCGCGGCGGGTGAGCAGTACTTC
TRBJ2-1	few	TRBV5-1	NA	CASSLIVRGEQFF	TGCGCCAGCAGCTTGATAGTTCGGGGCGAGCAGTTCTTC
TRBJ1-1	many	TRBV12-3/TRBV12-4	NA	CASSLPPSDTEAFF	TGTGCCAGCAGTTTGCCCCCGTCTGACACTGAAGCTTTCTTT
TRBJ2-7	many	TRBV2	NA	CAVRTAPSYEQYF	TGTGCCGTCAGGACAGCACCCTCCTACGAGCAGTACTTC
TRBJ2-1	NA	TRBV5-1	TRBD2	CASSLGGTSGDNEQFF	TGCGCCAGCAGCTTGGGCGGGACTAGCGGGGACAATGAGCAGTTCTTC
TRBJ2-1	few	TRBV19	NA	CASSMLGPSEQFF	TGTGCCAGTAGTATGCTAGGGCCATCCGAGCAGTTCTTC
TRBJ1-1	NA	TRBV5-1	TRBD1	CASSPGTVNTEAFF	TGCGCCAGCAGCCCAGGGACAGTGAACACTGAGGCTTTCTTT
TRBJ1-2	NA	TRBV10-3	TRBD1	CAIRAGQASGYTF	TGTGCCATCAGGGCGGGACAGGCCTCTGGCTACACCTTC
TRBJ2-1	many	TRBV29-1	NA	CSVNRVSGNEQFF	TGCAGCGTTAACAGGGTATCGGGCAATGAGCAGTTCTTC
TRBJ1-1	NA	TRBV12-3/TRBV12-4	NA	CSSSFRGSNTEAFF	TGTTCCAGCAGTTTTCGCGGCTCGAACACTGAAGCTTTCTTT
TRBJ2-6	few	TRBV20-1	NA	CSARALSGANVLTF	TGCAGTGCAAGAGCCCTATCTGGGGCCAACGTCCTGACTTTC
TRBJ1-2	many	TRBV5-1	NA	CASSLAGSYGYTF	TGCGCCAGCAGCTTGGCAGGGAGCTATGGCTACACCTTC
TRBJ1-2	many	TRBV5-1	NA	CASSAQDANYGYTF	TGCGCCAGCAGCGCCCAGGACGCTAACTATGGCTACACCTTC
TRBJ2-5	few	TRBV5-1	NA	CAGSPTAGGETQYF	TGCGCCGGCAGCCCTACGGCAGGAGGAGAGACCCAGTACTTC
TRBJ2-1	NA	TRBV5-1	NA	CASSFLVAYNEQCF	TGCGCCAGCAGCTTCCTCGTGGCCTACAATGAGCAGTGCTTC
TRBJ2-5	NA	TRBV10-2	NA	CASSEGGRGQETQYF	TGCGCCAGCAGTGAAGGGGGGCGGGGGCAAGAGACCCAGTACTTC
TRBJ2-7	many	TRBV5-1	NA	CASSLGIVGSYEQYF	TGCGCCAGCAGCCTGGGCATTGTAGGCTCCTACGAGCAGTACTTC
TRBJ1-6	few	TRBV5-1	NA	CASSLEEGRNSPLHF	TGCGCCAGCAGCTTGGAAGAGGGGAGGAATTCACCCCTCCACTTT
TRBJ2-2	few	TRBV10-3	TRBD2	CAIRRGGYAGELFF	TGTGCCATCAGGCGGGGGGGTTACGCCGGGGAGCTGTTTTTT
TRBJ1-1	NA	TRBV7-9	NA	CASSSGGGGLVNTEAFF	TGTGCCAGCAGCTCCGGGGGCGGGGGGCTGGTGAACACTGAAGCTTTCTTT
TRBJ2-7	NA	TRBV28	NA	CATNYNTYEQYF	TGTGCCACCAATTACAATACCTACGAGCAGTACTTC
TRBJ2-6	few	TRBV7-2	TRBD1	CASSLTGGVGANVLTF	TGTGCCAGCAGCTTAACAGGGGGCGTTGGGGCCAACGTCCTGACTTTC
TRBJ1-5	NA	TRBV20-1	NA	CSARGNTAQNQPRHF	TGCAGTGCCAGGGGTAATACAGCCCAGAATCAGCCCCGGCATTTT
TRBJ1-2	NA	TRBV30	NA	CAWTSRGRADYGYTF	TGTGCCTGGACCTCACGAGGCAGGGCGGACTATGGCTACACCTTC
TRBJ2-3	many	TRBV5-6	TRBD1	CASTGTATDTQYF	TGTGCCAGCACCGGGACAGCCACAGATACGCAGTATTTT
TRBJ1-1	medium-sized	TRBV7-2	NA	CASSFFGRANTEAFF	TGTGCCAGCAGCTTTTTTGGCAGGGCGAACACTGAAGCTTTCTTT
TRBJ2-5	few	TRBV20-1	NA	CSAGPPGLAETQYF	TGCAGTGCTGGACCGCCTGGGCTAGCGGAGACCCAGTACTTC
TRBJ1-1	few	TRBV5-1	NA	CASSIQPSTEAFF	TGCGCCAGCTCCATACAGCCGAGCACTGAAGCTTTCTTT
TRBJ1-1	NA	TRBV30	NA	CAWNTGKTEAFF	TGTGCCTGGAATACCGGGAAGACTGAAGCTTTCTTT
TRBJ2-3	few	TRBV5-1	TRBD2	CASSLGAGGAITDTQYF	TGCGCCAGCAGCCTAGGTGCGGGAGGCGCGATCACAGATACGCAGTATTTT
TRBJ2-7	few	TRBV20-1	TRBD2	CSATPGLAGVKTYEQYF	TGCAGTGCTACTCCGGGACTAGCGGGAGTAAAAACCTACGAGCAGTACTTC
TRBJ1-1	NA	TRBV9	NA	CASSVGTANTGAFF	TGTGCCAGCAGCGTAGGGACGGCGAACACTGGAGCTTTCTTT
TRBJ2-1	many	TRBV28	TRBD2	CASSTHPGLARFF	TGTGCCAGCAGTACACACCCGGGACTAGCTCGTTTCTTC
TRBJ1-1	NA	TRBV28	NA	CASSAPGLTEAFF	TGTGCCAGCAGTGCCCCAGGGCTCACTGAAGCTTTCTTT
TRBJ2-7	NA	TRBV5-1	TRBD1	CASGRTGGGDEQYF	TGCGCCAGCGGGAGGACAGGGGGCGGCGACGAGCAGTACTTC
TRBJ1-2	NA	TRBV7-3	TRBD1	CASSPGGSGYGYTF	TGTGCCAGCAGCCCAGGGGGCTCTGGCTATGGCTACACCTTC
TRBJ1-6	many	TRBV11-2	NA	CASSLVGDSPLHF	TGTGCCAGCAGCTTAGTGGGGGACTCACCCCTCCACTTT
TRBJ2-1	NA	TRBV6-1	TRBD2	CASASGMRNEQFF	TGTGCCAGTGCTAGCGGGATGAGAAATGAGCAGTTCTTC
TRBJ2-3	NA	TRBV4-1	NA	CASSQVQLSGTQYF	TGCGCCAGCAGCCAAGTCCAGCTTAGTGGTACGCAGTATTTT
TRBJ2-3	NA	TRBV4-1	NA	CASSHLLGTGTDTQYF	TGCGCCAGCAGCCACCTCTTGGGGACGGGCACAGATACGCAGTATTTT
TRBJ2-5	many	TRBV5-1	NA	CASSLIGYTGRETQYF	TGCGCCAGCAGCTTGATAGGGTATACGGGACGGGAGACCCAGTACTTC